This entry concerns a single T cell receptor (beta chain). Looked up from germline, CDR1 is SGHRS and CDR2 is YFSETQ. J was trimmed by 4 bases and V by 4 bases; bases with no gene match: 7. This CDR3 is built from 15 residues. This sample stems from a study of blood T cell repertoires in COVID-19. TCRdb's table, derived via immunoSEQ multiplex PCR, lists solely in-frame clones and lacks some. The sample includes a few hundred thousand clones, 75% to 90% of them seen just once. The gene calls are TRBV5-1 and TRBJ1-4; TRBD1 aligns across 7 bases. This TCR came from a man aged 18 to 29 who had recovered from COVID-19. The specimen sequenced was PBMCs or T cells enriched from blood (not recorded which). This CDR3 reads CASSLRDSNNEKLFF. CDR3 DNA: TGCGCCAGCAGCCTGAGGGACAGTAATAATGAAAAACTGTTTTTT.